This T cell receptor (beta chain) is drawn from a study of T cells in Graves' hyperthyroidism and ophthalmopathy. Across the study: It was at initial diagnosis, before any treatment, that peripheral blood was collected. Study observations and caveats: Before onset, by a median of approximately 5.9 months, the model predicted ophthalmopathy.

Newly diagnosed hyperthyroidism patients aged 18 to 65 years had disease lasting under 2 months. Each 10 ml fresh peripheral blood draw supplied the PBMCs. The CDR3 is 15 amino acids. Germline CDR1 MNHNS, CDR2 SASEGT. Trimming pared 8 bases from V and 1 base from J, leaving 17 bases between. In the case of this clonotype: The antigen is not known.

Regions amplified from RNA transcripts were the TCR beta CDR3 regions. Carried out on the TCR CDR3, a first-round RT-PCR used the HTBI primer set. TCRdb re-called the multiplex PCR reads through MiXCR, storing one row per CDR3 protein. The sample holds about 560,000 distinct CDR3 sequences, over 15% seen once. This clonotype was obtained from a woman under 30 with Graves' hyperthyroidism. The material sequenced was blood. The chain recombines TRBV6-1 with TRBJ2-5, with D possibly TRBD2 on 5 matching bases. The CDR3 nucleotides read TGTGCCAGCGACCACTCCAGCGGACTCCAAGAGACCCAGTACTTC. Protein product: CASDHSSGLQETQYF.